This is a list of T cell receptor beta chains from one sample in a study of Graves' ophthalmopathy and Graves' hyperthyroidism. TCRdb reanalysed the multiplex PCR reads using MiXCR and keeps one entry per CDR3 protein. The sample has 300,000 or so distinct CDR3 sequences; about a sixth are singletons. The source material was peripheral blood. These receptors originate from an adult man with Graves' ophthalmopathy. CDR3s include the opening cysteine and the closing phenylalanine or tryptophan. Fields, in order: D gene, clone size, V gene, J gene, CDR3 DNA, CDR3 protein. The D gene is left open where the match is weak. Clone size is given for some rows only: seen once, a few or many times, or a class if the clone is expanded.

TRBD1	many	TRBV5-4	TRBJ1-2	TGTGCCAGCAGCTTGGAGCTTGGTGGGACAGGGACTAACTATGGCTACACCTTC	CASSLELGGTGTNYGYTF
-	many	TRBV6-5	TRBJ1-1	TGTGCCAGCGGAAATAATTGGAGTGAAGCTTTCTTT	CASGNNWSEAFF
-	many	TRBV30	TRBJ1-2	TGTGCCTGGAGTGTAGGGTTATCGCTCTACACCTTC	CAWSVGLSLYTF
-	-	TRBV7-2	TRBJ1-1	TGTGCCAGCAGCCCGGACAGCAGTAACACTGAAGCTTTCTTT	CASSPDSSNTEAFF
-	many	TRBV6-1	TRBJ1-5	TGTGCCAGCAGTGAAATGCAGCCCCAGCATTTT	CASSEMQPQHF
TRBD1	many	TRBV7-9	TRBJ2-5	TGTGCCAGCACCCCGGTGACAGGGATGGAGACCCAGTACTTC	CASTPVTGMETQYF
TRBD2	many	TRBV4-1	TRBJ2-5	TGCGCCAGCAGCTCTAGCGGGAGATGGGAGACCCAGTACTTC	CASSSSGRWETQYF
-	many	TRBV20-1	TRBJ2-2	TGCAGTGCTAGAGCGCTTCTGAACACCGGGGAGCTGTTTTTT	CSARALLNTGELFF
-	many	TRBV6-1	TRBJ2-7	TGTGCCAGCAACGGGAAGGACGAGCAGTACTTC	CASNGKDEQYF
-	many	TRBV6-5	TRBJ1-2	TGTGCCAGCAGTCCGGACAGCCACTATGGCTACACCTTC	CASSPDSHYGYTF
TRBD1	-	TRBV6-5	TRBJ1-5	TGTGCCAGCAGTTGGGGGACAGAGAATCAGCCCCAGCATTTT	CASSWGTENQPQHF
-	many	TRBV7-2	TRBJ1-2	TGTGCCAGCAGCTTAGGTTTTGGCTACACCTTC	CASSLGFGYTF
-	-	TRBV19	TRBJ1-2	TGTGCCAGTAGTTCGGACACTCTATACTATGGCTACACCTTC	CASSSDTLYYGYTF
-	many	TRBV20-1	TRBJ2-7	TGCAGTCCATCCCCTGAGGGGGGGCCTCCGTGGCAGTACTTC	CSPSPEGGPPWQYF
TRBD1	few	TRBV12-3/TRBV12-4	TRBJ2-7	TGTGCCAGCAGTTCGGGGACAGGGCGCGAGCAGTACTTC	CASSSGTGREQYF
-	many	TRBV7-2	TRBJ1-2	TGTGCCAGCAGCTTACAGGGGCCCCCGGGCTACACCTTC	CASSLQGPPGYTF
-	many	TRBV7-2	TRBJ1-5	TGTGCCAGCAGTCTAGGGGTCCCGCCCCAGCATTTT	CASSLGVPPQHF
-	many	TRBV6-5	TRBJ2-6	TGTGCCAGCAGTTATGGCGGGACGTTCTCTGGGGCCAACGTCCTGACTTTC	CASSYGGTFSGANVLTF
-	many	TRBV6-1	TRBJ2-7	TGTGCCAGCAGTGACAGGGGGGCAACGGGAGAGCAGTACTTC	CASSDRGATGEQYF
-	-	TRBV2	TRBJ1-6	TGTGCCAGCAGCACAGAAAGCTCCTATAATTCACCCCTCCACTTT	CASSTESSYNSPLHF
-	many	TRBV5-1	TRBJ2-5	TGCGCCAGCGGGGTCCAAGAGACCCAGTACTTC	CASGVQETQYF
TRBD1	many	TRBV6-1	TRBJ1-2	TGTGCCAGCAGTCGCCGGGACAGGGGGGAAGGCTACACCTTC	CASSRRDRGEGYTF
-	many	TRBV24-1	TRBJ2-6	TGTGCCACCAGTGACCCTGGACAATTTTCTGGGGCCAACGTCCTGACTTTC	CATSDPGQFSGANVLTF
TRBD1	many	TRBV28	TRBJ1-2	TGTGCCAGCAGTACCTCGACAGGGAACTATGGCTACACCTTC	CASSTSTGNYGYTF
TRBD1	many	TRBV7-6	TRBJ2-7	TGTGCCAGCAGCTCGGACAGGGGGCTATACGAGCAGTACTTC	CASSSDRGLYEQYF
-	-	TRBV7-2	TRBJ2-2	TGTGCCAGCAGGGTTGGAGGGGTAAGGGAGCTGTTTTTT	CASRVGGVRELFF
TRBD1	many	TRBV5-1	TRBJ2-2	TGCGCCAGCAGCTTCTTACCGGGACAGTACACCGGGGAGCTGTTTTTT	CASSFLPGQYTGELFF
-	many	TRBV7-2	TRBJ2-7	TGTGCCAGCAGCCCGCGGAGGGGACGGGACAGCCTCAGCCACGAGCAGTACTTC	CASSPRRGRDSLSHEQYF
-	many	TRBV11-2	TRBJ2-2	TGTGCCAGCAGGACAATTACAGGGAACACCGGGGAGCTGTTTTTT	CASRTITGNTGELFF
-	-	TRBV15	TRBJ2-7	TGTGCCACCAGCAGAGAACAGGGCAGGGACTACGAGCAGTACTTC	CATSREQGRDYEQYF
-	many	TRBV6-1	TRBJ1-3	TGTGCCAGCAGAGCTAAAGGAGGGATGACCAACACCATATATTTT	CASRAKGGMTNTIYF
-	-	TRBV24-1	TRBJ1-2	TGTGCCACCAGTGACTCTGGGATGGCCTATGGCTACACCTTC	CATSDSGMAYGYTF
-	many	TRBV6-5	TRBJ2-2	TGTGCCAGCAGTTACCCGCCCCCCCGGCCGGACACCGGGGAGCTGTTTTTT	CASSYPPPRPDTGELFF
-	many	TRBV4-2	TRBJ2-7	TGTGCCAGCAGCCTCAGACCAGCTTCGAGCGAGCAGTACTTC	CASSLRPASSEQYF
-	-	TRBV30	TRBJ2-7	TGTGCCTGCGGCCGGGACGGAGGAATCTACGAGCAGTACTTC	CACGRDGGIYEQYF
-	many	TRBV7-3	TRBJ2-7	TGTGCCAGCAGCTTAAACCCCTCCCAGATGGGCGAGCAGTACTTC	CASSLNPSQMGEQYF
TRBD1	many	TRBV24-1	TRBJ2-1	TGTGCCACCAGTGATGGGACAGGGGATCTTTATAGTGAGCAGTTCTTC	CATSDGTGDLYSEQFF
TRBD1	-	TRBV28	TRBJ2-7	TGTGCCAGCAGTCCAACCGTGGACAGGGGACGCGAGCAGTACTTC	CASSPTVDRGREQYF
TRBD2	many	TRBV6-5	TRBJ2-5	TGTGCCAGCAGTTACTACGGGACTAGCGGGGGCCCATCGGAGACCCAGTACTTC	CASSYYGTSGGPSETQYF
TRBD1	many	TRBV4-1	TRBJ2-5	TGCGCCAGCAGCTTCGACAGGGGCAAAGAGACCCAGTACTTC	CASSFDRGKETQYF
-	many	TRBV2	TRBJ1-5	TGTGCCAGCAAAAGGGTTGGGGGTTCCAATCAGCCCCAGCATTTT	CASKRVGGSNQPQHF
TRBD1	many	TRBV20-1	TRBJ1-2	TGCAGTGCTAGAGTGACAGGGAGGGATGGCTACACCTTC	CSARVTGRDGYTF